A single sample gave rise to the 30 T cell receptor beta chains below, sequenced in a study of identical twins. TCRdb redid the calling of the 5' RACE reads with MiXCR, one entry per CDR3 protein. This table has about 240,000 distinct CDR3 sequences, about 10% appearing once. Sequencing used memory T cells sorted from blood. These receptors were collected from a middle-aged man in good health.

This clonotype has a count of ten or more. The gene calls are TRBV11-2 and TRBJ2-2, with D possibly TRBD2 on 5 matching bases. V lost 4 bases and J lost 7, with 10 bases in between. The V gene's germline CDR1 is SGHAT and CDR2 FQNNGV. The CDR3 runs to 13 residues. The CDR3 protein is CASSSNRGGELFF. The CDR3 bases are TGTGCCAGCAGCTCTAACCGGGGCGGGGAGCTGTTTTTT.

Turning to this clonotype: The CDR3 ends on some other residue instead of the conserved phenylalanine or tryptophan, so this is likely a read error. V is TRBV12-3 or TRBV12-4 and J is TRBJ2-2, with 7 positions matching TRBD2. With V trimmed by 3 bases and J by 8 bases, 9 bases remained unmatched. This CDR3 contains 15 residues. This CDR3 reads CASSLGLTGFGELFV. Written as DNA, the CDR3 is TGTGCCAGCAGTTTGGGACTAACGGGGTTTGGGGAGCTGTTTGTT.

This clonotype was seen many times. The CDR3 sequence is CSVGAGGPNNEQFF. CDR3 DNA sequence: TGCAGCGTTGGGGCGGGAGGACCCAACAATGAGCAGTTCTTC. The chain joins TRBV29-1 to TRBJ2-1, with 8 bases matching TRBD2. J lost 5 bases, V lost 4 bases, and 7 bases had no gene match. Germline V gene lookup returns CDR1 SQVTM and CDR2 ANQGSEA. The CDR3 consists of 14 residues.

CDR3 sequence (DNA): TGTGCCAGCCGCGGCGGGGGGGCTGTTGGAACAGATACGCAGTATTTT. Translated: CASRGGGAVGTDTQYF. The chain employs TRBV11-1 and TRBJ2-3, with TRBD2 matching 9 bases. The CDR3 loop spans 16 amino acids. V dropped 8 bases and J dropped 3; count of bases not matched to a gene: 12. The V gene's germline CDR1 is SGHAT and CDR2 FQDESV (reference sequence).

This clonotype was picked up many times. The chain couples TRBV21-1 to TRBJ2-7; the table's TRBD1 call for D was not verified on the DNA. TRBV21-1 is termed a pseudogene. This CDR3 has 16 residues. The CDR3 region has the DNA TGTGCCAGCAGCAAAGTACGGGACAGGGGAAACTACGAGCAGTACTTC. Protein product: CASSKVRDRGNYEQYF.

This clonotype was picked up many times. The rearrangement links TRBV5-1 to TRBJ1-1; TRBD1 matches 9 bases. The germline gives CDR1 SGHRS, CDR2 YFSETQ. This CDR3 is 16 amino acids long. V lost 0 bases to trimming and J lost 5 bases; unmatched junction nucleotides: 8. The CDR3 bases are TGCGCCAGCAGCTTGGCCGACAGGGGGTACGGTACTGAAGCTTTCTTT. It specifies CASSLADRGYGTEAFF.

J is TRBJ2-3 and V is TRBV10-3; TRBD2 matches 7 bases. This CDR3 has 15 amino acids. Germline loops: CDR1 ENHRY, CDR2 SYGVKD. The V gene end was trimmed by 4 bases and the J gene end by 8 bases; junction bases not matched to a gene: 12. The CDR3 spells CAISGGGNPASTQYF. In DNA, the CDR3 is TGTGCCATCAGTGGGGGGGGGAACCCAGCCAGTACGCAGTATTTT.

This clonotype was recorded a few times. V and J are TRBV4-3 and TRBJ1-6; the D gene is possibly TRBD1 (5 bases). The CDR3 has 16 amino acids. V was cut by 0 bases and J by 4 bases, with 10 bases left in between. Looked up from germline, CDR1 is LGHNA and CDR2 is YSLEER. The CDR3 sequence is CASSQESRAYNSPLHF. The CDR3 DNA sequence: TGCGCCAGCAGCCAAGAGAGCAGGGCTTATAATTCACCCCTCCACTTT.

This clonotype has a count of ten or more. The gene calls are TRBV29-1 and TRBJ2-3, with TRBD2 matching over 10 bases. The CDR3 contains 14 residues. Germline-derived CDR1 and CDR2 are SQVTM and ANQGSEA. V dropped 4 bases and J dropped 1; count of bases not matched to a gene: 2. CDR3 region: CSVVGTSGTDTQYF. In DNA, the CDR3 is TGCAGCGTTGTAGGGACTAGCGGCACAGATACGCAGTATTTT.

This clonotype turned up a few times. The V and J genes are TRBV7-2 and TRBJ2-2; D gene uncertain. CDR3 length: 14 residues. The ends were cut back, 1 base at V and 4 bases at J, with 7 bases in the middle. Germline V gives CDR1 SGHTA, CDR2 FQGNSA. The CDR3 is CASSLVRVTGELFF. CDR3 DNA: TGTGCCAGCAGCTTAGTCCGTGTCACCGGGGAGCTGTTTTTT.

This clonotype was counted only a few times. This chain joins TRBV6-2 or TRBV6-3 and TRBJ2-1; the match to TRBD1 covers 7 bases. Germline values: CDR1 MNHEY, CDR2 SVGEGT. The CDR3 covers 16 residues. Germline trimming cut 4 bases from V and 6 bases from J; bases unmatched to any gene: 12. CDR3 DNA sequence: TGTGCCAGCAGTTCTTTACCCGAAACAGGGGTCAATGAGCAGTTCTTC. It translates to CASSSLPETGVNEQFF.

This clonotype has a count of ten or more. Here the CDR3 reads CASSEWGRGYEQYF. The CDR3 nucleotides are TGTGCCAGCAGTGAATGGGGCAGGGGGTACGAGCAGTACTTC. The J gene is TRBJ2-7, the V gene TRBV25-1; TRBD1 matches 7 bases. V lost 1 base, J lost 4 bases, and 4 bases stayed unmatched. Looked up from germline, CDR1 is MGHDK and CDR2 is SYGVNS. The CDR3 runs to 14 residues.

This clonotype was seen many times. This chain links TRBV29-1 with TRBJ2-5, with TRBD2 matching 9 bases. The CDR3 has 13 residues. V lost 4 bases and J lost 7; bases outside the gene matches: 7. Germline loops: CDR1 SQVTM, CDR2 ANQGSEA. CDR3 sequence (DNA): TGCAGCGTTGGGCCTAGCGGGAATCCGACCCAGTACTTC. The encoded protein is CSVGPSGNPTQYF.

This clonotype was observed many times. This chain links TRBV24-1 with TRBJ2-5; 8 bases map to TRBD1. Looked up from germline, CDR1 is KGHDR and CDR2 is SFDVKD. The CDR3 runs to 16 residues. V lost 3 bases and J lost 1; bases outside the gene matches: 6. The CDR3 bases are TGTGCCACCAGTGATCCGGCTGGGACAGGCCAAGAGACCCAGTACTTC. Its protein is CATSDPAGTGQETQYF.

This clonotype was observed a few times. The rearrangement uses TRBV2 and TRBJ2-2; a weak D match, TRBD2 (5 bases). V was shortened by 1 base and J by 5 bases, with 17 bases between the two germline ends. This CDR3 region has 17 residues. Germline V gene lookup returns CDR1 SNHLY and CDR2 FYNNEI. CDR3 bases: TGTGCCAGCAGTGAAGGGATCCGGGGAGTACTTACCGGGGAGCTGTTTTTT. Amino acid sequence: CASSEGIRGVLTGELFF.

This clonotype came up a few times. The chain carries TRBV20-1 and TRBJ2-3; 10 bases match TRBD2. V trimming: 0 bases; J trimming: 1 base; junction bases outside the gene matches: 7. The germline V gene encodes CDR1 DFQATT and CDR2 SNEGSKA (reference sequence). This CDR3 contains 17 residues. CDR3 sequence: CSARDHSSGGRTDTQYF. For the CDR3, the DNA is TGCAGTGCTAGAGATCATTCTAGCGGGGGTCGCACAGATACGCAGTATTTT.

This chain links TRBV2 with TRBJ1-1; D unclear. Trimming took off 6 bases at V and 0 bases at J, with 8 bases between the two ends. This CDR3 comprises 13 residues. The germline V gene encodes CDR1 SNHLY and CDR2 FYNNEI. DNA of the CDR3: TGTGCCAGCAGCGTGACCATGAACACTGAAGCTTTCTTT. Encoded protein: CASSVTMNTEAFF.

Many counts were recorded for this clonotype. This chain joins TRBV20-1 and TRBJ1-5, with 10 nucleotides matching TRBD1. CDR3 length: 15 residues. CDR1 and CDR2 from the germline V gene are DFQATT and SNEGSKA (reference sequence). J gave up 7 bases and V 5 bases, and 11 bases lay outside the gene matches. The CDR3 sequence is CSASDRGGMGQPQHF. The CDR3 bases are TGCAGTGCTTCGGACAGGGGGGGAATGGGGCAGCCCCAGCATTTT.

The chain has TRBV12-3 or TRBV12-4 and TRBJ2-5, with unresolved D. The CDR3 is 12 residues long. Trimming removed 5 bases at V and 5 bases at J, with 9 bases between. The CDR3 DNA is TGTGCCAGCAGTGCGGTCGGTGAGACCCAGTACTTC. Protein product: CASSAVGETQYF.

CDR3 sequence (DNA): TGTGCCAGCAGCGCCTCCGGACAGGGTGGTCAAGAGACCCAGTACTTC. Translating it yields CASSASGQGGQETQYF. V is TRBV9 and J is TRBJ2-5; 8 bases align to TRBD1. With V trimmed by 3 bases and J by 2 bases, 9 bases remained unmatched. CDR1 SGDLS and CDR2 YYNGEE come from the germline V gene. This CDR3 comprises 16 residues.

This clonotype was found many times. The rearrangement joins TRBV6-2 or TRBV6-3 to TRBJ2-3; 10 nucleotides align to TRBD1. Germline CDR1 reads MNHEY; CDR2 reads SVGEGT. The CDR3 covers 18 residues. J lost 6 bases, V lost 2 bases, and 14 bases had no gene match. For the CDR3, the DNA is TGTGCCAGCAGTTACCCGTCGGCTGAGACAGGGGGCGCGGATACGCAGTATTTT. As protein: CASSYPSAETGGADTQYF.

V gene TRBV2 combines with J gene TRBJ2-5; TRBD1 matches at 8 bases. The trim removed 3 bases at V and 7 bases at J, leaving 7 bases unmatched. CDR1 and CDR2 (germline): SNHLY, FYNNEI. The CDR3 sequence is 14 residues long. The chain's CDR3 is CASSDGQGSVTQYF. Here the CDR3 DNA reads TGTGCCAGCAGTGACGGACAGGGATCGGTGACCCAGTACTTC.

For this clonotype: A junction end diverges from the germline sequence, so it may reflect a read error. This chain connects TRBV7-9 to TRBJ2-1, with D uncertain. Germline V gives CDR1 SEHNR, CDR2 FQNEAQ (reference sequence). CDR3 length: 12 residues. The CDR3 sequence: CASSLGVAESTF. The CDR3 DNA reads as TGTGCCAGCAGCTTAGGCGTCGCAGAGTCGACCTTC.

V usage is TRBV24-1 and J usage is TRBJ2-1, with D perhaps assigned TRBD1 or TRBD2 (5 bases each). V was clipped by 9 bases and J by 6 bases, with 11 bases between them. The CDR3 covers 12 residues. Germline lookup yields CDR1 KGHDR and CDR2 SFDVKD. DNA of the CDR3: TGTGCCACCGGGGGTTCGCTCAATGAGCAGTTCTTC. Protein: CATGGSLNEQFF.

The CDR3 protein is CASSLDFRGPGDTQYF. In nucleotides, the CDR3 is TGTGCCAGCAGCTTGGATTTCCGGGGGCCGGGAGATACGCAGTATTTT. V and J are TRBV5-5 and TRBJ2-3, with D perhaps given as TRBD1 or TRBD2 (6 bases each). The germline gives CDR1 SGHKS, CDR2 YYEKEE (reference sequence). This CDR3 spans 16 amino acids. The V end lost 0 bases, the J end lost 5 bases, and 16 bases lay between the germline ends.

This clonotype was seen more than once but under ten times. J is TRBJ2-2 and V is TRBV20-1, with D possibly matching TRBD1 (8 bases). Germline lookup yields CDR1 DFQATT and CDR2 SNEGSKA (reference sequence). The CDR3 is made up of 15 amino acids. V was trimmed by 5 bases and J by 7 bases, leaving 20 bases between them. CDR3 nucleotide sequence: TGCAGTGCTTCCGGGGGGTCAGGGGGCTTCGGGGAGCTGTTTTTT. Residues: CSASGGSGGFGELFF.

J is TRBJ2-5 and V is TRBV7-3; D uncertain. Germline V lookup: CDR1 SGHTA, CDR2 FQGTGA. The CDR3 is 13 amino acids. The V and J ends lost 5 bases and 2 bases respectively, with 9 bases between them. CDR3 protein: CASSLQRQETQYF. The CDR3 DNA reads as TGTGCCAGCAGCCTACAGAGGCAAGAGACCCAGTACTTC.

This chain uses TRBV10-3 with TRBJ2-5; 9 nucleotides agree with TRBD2. The germline V gene encodes CDR1 ENHRY and CDR2 SYGVKD. The V gene end was trimmed by 4 bases and the J gene end by 1 base; junction bases not matched to a gene: 4. The CDR3 is 15 residues long. The CDR3 spells CAISAGSGGQETQYF. For the CDR3, the DNA is TGTGCCATCAGTGCTGGTAGCGGGGGCCAAGAGACCCAGTACTTC.

This clonotype has only one observation. CDR3 coding DNA: TGTGCCAGCTCACCACCGGGAAGGGGGCTTAACATTCAGTACTTC. This sequence encodes CASSPPGRGLNIQYF. The V call is TRBV18, the J call TRBJ2-4; 7 bases match TRBD1. The CDR3 length is 15 residues. Trimming took 0 bases from V and 7 from J; bases not matched to a gene: 6. In germline, CDR1 is KGHSH, CDR2 LQKENI. Filled out from reference TRBV18 and TRBJ2-4, the complete variable domain reads NAGVMQNPRHLVRRRGQEARLRCSPMKGHSHVYWYRQLPEEGLKFMVYLQKENIIDESGMPKERFSAEFPKEGPSILRIQQVVRGDSAAYFCASSPPGRGLNIQYFGAGTRLSVL.

This clonotype was recorded many times. This chain joins TRBV7-2 and TRBJ2-7, with 7 positions matching TRBD2. V gave up 7 bases and J gave up 0 bases; unmatched junction bases: 6. Germline CDR1 and CDR2: SGHTA and FQGNSA. The CDR3 has 14 amino acids. The CDR3 spells CASTLGGGSYEQYF. In DNA form, the CDR3 reads TGTGCCAGCACCTTGGGGGGGGGCTCCTACGAGCAGTACTTC.